A selection of T cell receptor beta chains follows, all from one sample in a study of shared clonotypes between healthy human individuals. Repertoires were generated with immunoSEQ multiplex PCR, while TCRdb's copy carries only in-frame clones and drops some. The sample holds 950,000 to 1,100,000 clones, about 75% seen once. Sequenced material: memory CD4+ T cells sorted from blood. These receptor sequences come from a man aged 18 to 35 in good health. CDR3s include the opening cysteine and the closing phenylalanine or tryptophan. Fields, in order: clone size, J gene, D gene, CDR3 length, V gene, CDR3 protein, CDR3 DNA. A D gene is named only where the DNA matches it firmly. Only part of the rows carry a size: once, few, many, or a class if the clone is expanded.

clone_size: NA
j_call: TRBJ1-6
d_call: NA
cdr3_length: 15
v_call: TRBV7-9
cdr3_aa: CASSTQGSGNSPLHF
cdr3_nt: TGTGCCAGCAGCACCCAGGGGAGCGGGAATTCACCCCTCCACTTT

clone_size: NA
j_call: TRBJ1-5
d_call: NA
cdr3_length: 14
v_call: TRBV19
cdr3_aa: CASLTLAPNQPQHF
cdr3_nt: TGTGCCAGCCTAACCCTGGCCCCTAATCAGCCCCAGCATTTT

clone_size: NA
j_call: TRBJ2-7
d_call: NA
cdr3_length: 11
v_call: TRBV10-3
cdr3_aa: CAISDAYEQYF
cdr3_nt: TGTGCCATCAGTGATGCGTACGAGCAGTACTTC

clone_size: NA
j_call: TRBJ2-2
d_call: NA
cdr3_length: 16
v_call: TRBV2
cdr3_aa: CASSSQRGTNTGELFF
cdr3_nt: TGTGCCAGCAGTAGCCAACGAGGGACGAACACCGGGGAGCTGTTTTTT

clone_size: NA
j_call: TRBJ1-6
d_call: TRBD1
cdr3_length: 15
v_call: TRBV5-5
cdr3_aa: CASSFSRDRNSPLHF
cdr3_nt: TGTGCCAGCAGCTTTAGCCGGGACAGGAATTCACCCCTCCACTTT

clone_size: few
j_call: TRBJ2-5
d_call: NA
cdr3_length: 11
v_call: TRBV6-4
cdr3_aa: CARGTVETQYF
cdr3_nt: TGTGCCAGGGGCACGGTGGAGACCCAGTACTTC

clone_size: NA
j_call: TRBJ2-7
d_call: TRBD1
cdr3_length: 15
v_call: TRBV6-6
cdr3_aa: CASSETGTGGYEQYF
cdr3_nt: TGTGCCAGCAGTGAGACCGGGACAGGGGGATACGAGCAGTACTTC

clone_size: NA
j_call: TRBJ1-2
d_call: NA
cdr3_length: 17
v_call: TRBV11-1
cdr3_aa: CASSPGLGKTTNYGYTF
cdr3_nt: TGTGCCAGCAGCCCTGGTTTAGGGAAAACTACTAACTATGGCTACACCTTC

clone_size: NA
j_call: TRBJ1-1
d_call: NA
cdr3_length: 13
v_call: TRBV2
cdr3_aa: CASSDRGNTEAFF
cdr3_nt: TGTGCCAGCAGTGACAGGGGGAACACTGAAGCTTTCTTT

clone_size: NA
j_call: TRBJ2-2
d_call: TRBD1
cdr3_length: 16
v_call: TRBV7-3
cdr3_aa: CASSLDRVENTGELFF
cdr3_nt: TGTGCCAGCAGCTTAGACAGGGTGGAGAACACCGGGGAGCTGTTTTTT

clone_size: NA
j_call: TRBJ1-6
d_call: NA
cdr3_length: 13
v_call: TRBV10-2
cdr3_aa: CASSESKNSPLHF
cdr3_nt: TGCGCCAGCAGTGAGTCTAAGAATTCACCCCTCCACTTT

clone_size: NA
j_call: TRBJ1-2
d_call: TRBD1
cdr3_length: 15
v_call: TRBV30
cdr3_aa: CAWSVTSRQGYGYTF
cdr3_nt: TGTGCCTGGAGTGTAACGTCGAGACAGGGGTATGGCTACACCTTC

clone_size: few
j_call: TRBJ2-5
d_call: NA
cdr3_length: 13
v_call: TRBV19
cdr3_aa: CASSIGGEETQYF
cdr3_nt: TGTGCCAGTAGTATAGGGGGCGAAGAGACCCAGTACTTC

clone_size: NA
j_call: TRBJ2-2
d_call: TRBD2
cdr3_length: 14
v_call: TRBV2
cdr3_aa: CASSGTSVTGELFF
cdr3_nt: TGTGCCAGCAGCGGGACTAGCGTCACCGGGGAGCTGTTTTTT

clone_size: NA
j_call: TRBJ2-2
d_call: TRBD2
cdr3_length: 20
v_call: TRBV19
cdr3_aa: CASSNRQGSSGGPNTGELFF
cdr3_nt: TGTGCCAGTAGTAACCGACAGGGGTCTAGCGGGGGGCCGAACACCGGGGAGCTGTTTTTT

clone_size: NA
j_call: TRBJ2-2
d_call: NA
cdr3_length: 16
v_call: TRBV5-1
cdr3_aa: CASSLAIRANTGELFF
cdr3_nt: TGCGCCAGCAGCTTGGCGATACGAGCGAACACCGGGGAGCTGTTTTTT

clone_size: NA
j_call: TRBJ1-6
d_call: NA
cdr3_length: 13
v_call: TRBV30
cdr3_aa: CASESSYNSPLHF
cdr3_nt: TGTGCCTCGGAGAGCTCCTATAATTCACCCCTCCACTTT

clone_size: NA
j_call: TRBJ2-6
d_call: TRBD1
cdr3_length: 20
v_call: TRBV4-3
cdr3_aa: CASSQDLLTGMISGANVLTF
cdr3_nt: TGCGCCAGCAGCCAAGATCTCCTGACAGGGATGATCTCTGGGGCCAACGTCCTGACTTTC

clone_size: NA
j_call: TRBJ2-2
d_call: NA
cdr3_length: 14
v_call: TRBV6-6
cdr3_aa: CASSFNRNTGELFF
cdr3_nt: TGTGCCAGCAGTTTTAACAGGAACACCGGGGAGCTGTTTTTT

clone_size: few
j_call: TRBJ2-2
d_call: NA
cdr3_length: 14
v_call: TRBV5-1
cdr3_aa: CASSLDPGAGELFF
cdr3_nt: TGCGCCAGCAGCTTAGACCCAGGAGCCGGGGAGCTGTTTTTT

clone_size: NA
j_call: TRBJ1-3
d_call: NA
cdr3_length: 15
v_call: TRBV7-2
cdr3_aa: CASSSYLYSGNTIYF
cdr3_nt: TGTGCCAGCAGCTCCTACCTTTACTCTGGAAACACCATATATTTT

clone_size: NA
j_call: TRBJ2-7
d_call: NA
cdr3_length: 15
v_call: TRBV9
cdr3_aa: CASSVAPQVIGEQYF
cdr3_nt: TGTGCCAGCAGCGTAGCTCCGCAGGTTATCGGCGAGCAGTACTTC

clone_size: NA
j_call: TRBJ1-6
d_call: TRBD1
cdr3_length: 15
v_call: TRBV30
cdr3_aa: CAWSVPGTGASPLHF
cdr3_nt: TGTGCCTGGAGTGTACCCGGGACAGGGGCATCACCCCTCCACTTT

clone_size: once
j_call: TRBJ2-1
d_call: TRBD2
cdr3_length: 19
v_call: TRBV7-2
cdr3_aa: CASSLALLAGGSSYNEQFF
cdr3_nt: TGTGCCAGCAGCTTAGCGCTACTAGCGGGGGGAAGCTCCTACAATGAGCAGTTCTTC

clone_size: few
j_call: TRBJ2-1
d_call: TRBD2
cdr3_length: 14
v_call: TRBV30
cdr3_aa: CAWSRGGRFNEQFF
cdr3_nt: TGTGCCTGGTCCCGGGGGGGCCGCTTCAATGAGCAGTTCTTC

clone_size: NA
j_call: TRBJ1-6
d_call: TRBD1
cdr3_length: 16
v_call: TRBV5-7
cdr3_aa: CASSLRWGQSLRALHF
cdr3_nt: TGTGCCAGCAGCTTGAGATGGGGACAGAGCCTTCGAGCCCTCCACTTT

clone_size: NA
j_call: TRBJ2-1
d_call: TRBD2
cdr3_length: 16
v_call: TRBV5-4
cdr3_aa: CASSLGLAASYNEQFF
cdr3_nt: TGTGCCAGCAGCTTGGGTCTAGCGGCCTCCTACAATGAGCAGTTCTTC

clone_size: NA
j_call: TRBJ1-1
d_call: TRBD1
cdr3_length: 14
v_call: TRBV10-1
cdr3_aa: CASRTGQGDTEAFF
cdr3_nt: TGCGCCAGCAGGACCGGACAGGGTGACACTGAAGCTTTCTTT

clone_size: many
j_call: TRBJ2-4
d_call: TRBD1
cdr3_length: 16
v_call: TRBV18
cdr3_aa: CASSPLGQGSVDIQYF
cdr3_nt: TGTGCCAGCTCACCTCTGGGACAGGGAAGTGTTGACATTCAGTACTTC

clone_size: NA
j_call: TRBJ2-7
d_call: NA
cdr3_length: 14
v_call: TRBV30
cdr3_aa: CAWIGSDRKYEQYF
cdr3_nt: TGTGCCTGGATTGGTAGCGATCGAAAGTACGAGCAGTACTTC

clone_size: NA
j_call: TRBJ2-7
d_call: TRBD1
cdr3_length: 15
v_call: TRBV4-1
cdr3_aa: CASSQPGQGTYEQYF
cdr3_nt: TGCGCCAGCAGCCAACCGGGACAGGGAACCTACGAGCAGTACTTC

clone_size: NA
j_call: TRBJ1-5
d_call: NA
cdr3_length: 15
v_call: TRBV6-1
cdr3_aa: CASSRGTVRDQPQHF
cdr3_nt: TGTGCCAGCAGCAGGGGTACGGTACGGGATCAGCCCCAGCATTTT

clone_size: NA
j_call: TRBJ2-6
d_call: NA
cdr3_length: 18
v_call: TRBV9
cdr3_aa: CASSADKGQRSGANVLTF
cdr3_nt: TGTGCCAGCAGCGCTGACAAAGGGCAGCGGTCTGGGGCCAACGTCCTGACTTTC

clone_size: NA
j_call: TRBJ2-5
d_call: TRBD2
cdr3_length: 15
v_call: TRBV7-2
cdr3_aa: CASSLPGLARQTQYF
cdr3_nt: TGTGCCAGCAGCTTACCGGGACTAGCGAGACAGACCCAGTACTTC

clone_size: NA
j_call: TRBJ2-1
d_call: TRBD2
cdr3_length: 16
v_call: TRBV5-1
cdr3_aa: CASSRRAAGGYNEQFF
cdr3_nt: TGCGCCAGCAGCCGTAGAGCCGCGGGGGGCTACAATGAGCAGTTCTTC

clone_size: NA
j_call: TRBJ1-2
d_call: NA
cdr3_length: 12
v_call: TRBV27
cdr3_aa: CASSFGAGGYTF
cdr3_nt: TGTGCCAGCAGTTTCGGTGCCGGTGGCTACACCTTC

clone_size: NA
j_call: TRBJ2-7
d_call: TRBD2
cdr3_length: 14
v_call: TRBV4-1
cdr3_aa: CASSPAGYLHEQYF
cdr3_nt: TGCGCCAGCAGCCCAGCGGGATACCTCCACGAGCAGTACTTC

clone_size: NA
j_call: TRBJ2-3
d_call: NA
cdr3_length: 14
v_call: TRBV10-3
cdr3_aa: CAISDGRSTDTQYF
cdr3_nt: TGTGCCATCAGTGATGGAAGGAGCACAGATACGCAGTATTTT

clone_size: NA
j_call: TRBJ2-3
d_call: TRBD1
cdr3_length: 15
v_call: TRBV5-1
cdr3_aa: CASSPEGQGADTQYF
cdr3_nt: TGCGCCAGCAGCCCCGAGGGACAGGGGGCAGATACGCAGTATTTT

clone_size: NA
j_call: TRBJ2-4
d_call: TRBD1
cdr3_length: 14
v_call: TRBV6-6
cdr3_aa: CASSYSTGKNIQYF
cdr3_nt: TGTGCCAGCAGTTACTCGACAGGGAAAAACATTCAGTACTTC

clone_size: NA
j_call: TRBJ2-4
d_call: TRBD1
cdr3_length: 16
v_call: TRBV18
cdr3_aa: CASSPGTAIAKNIQYF
cdr3_nt: TGTGCCAGCTCACCCGGGACAGCGATAGCCAAAAACATTCAGTACTTC

clone_size: NA
j_call: TRBJ2-1
d_call: TRBD2
cdr3_length: 16
v_call: TRBV7-2
cdr3_aa: CASSLGTSGYYNEQFF
cdr3_nt: TGTGCCAGCAGCTTAGGGACTAGCGGATACTACAATGAGCAGTTCTTC

clone_size: NA
j_call: TRBJ1-5
d_call: TRBD1
cdr3_length: 14
v_call: TRBV6-5
cdr3_aa: CASRGTGFNQPQHF
cdr3_nt: TGTGCCAGCAGGGGGACAGGGTTTAATCAGCCCCAGCATTTT

clone_size: NA
j_call: TRBJ2-7
d_call: NA
cdr3_length: 13
v_call: TRBV5-1
cdr3_aa: CASSLNQGYEQYF
cdr3_nt: TGCGCCAGCAGCTTGAACCAAGGCTACGAGCAGTACTTC

clone_size: NA
j_call: TRBJ2-3
d_call: NA
cdr3_length: 14
v_call: TRBV7-2
cdr3_aa: CASSLDRSTDTQYF
cdr3_nt: TGTGCCAGCAGCTTAGACCGAAGCACAGATACGCAGTATTTT

clone_size: NA
j_call: TRBJ1-4
d_call: TRBD1
cdr3_length: 16
v_call: TRBV5-8
cdr3_aa: CASSLSTGAFNEKLFF
cdr3_nt: TGTGCCAGCAGCTTATCTACAGGGGCTTTTAATGAAAAACTGTTTTTT

clone_size: NA
j_call: TRBJ1-3
d_call: NA
cdr3_length: 13
v_call: TRBV19
cdr3_aa: CASNSGLGNTIYF
cdr3_nt: TGTGCCAGTAATTCCGGACTGGGAAACACCATATATTTT

clone_size: NA
j_call: TRBJ2-6
d_call: TRBD1
cdr3_length: 14
v_call: TRBV10-3
cdr3_aa: CAIRTGRGANVLTF
cdr3_nt: TGTGCCATCAGGACAGGGCGCGGGGCCAACGTCCTGACTTTC

clone_size: few
j_call: TRBJ2-5
d_call: TRBD1
cdr3_length: 16
v_call: TRBV5-1
cdr3_aa: CASSWGDRAFGETQYF
cdr3_nt: TGCGCCAGCAGCTGGGGGGACAGGGCGTTCGGAGAGACCCAGTACTTC

clone_size: NA
j_call: TRBJ1-2
d_call: NA
cdr3_length: 12
v_call: TRBV7-8
cdr3_aa: CASSLPQAGYTF
cdr3_nt: TGTGCCAGCAGCTTACCCCAGGCGGGCTACACCTTC

clone_size: NA
j_call: TRBJ2-3
d_call: NA
cdr3_length: 13
v_call: TRBV9
cdr3_aa: CASSEGYTDTQYF
cdr3_nt: TGTGCCAGCAGCGAAGGCTACACAGATACGCAGTATTTT

clone_size: NA
j_call: TRBJ2-2
d_call: NA
cdr3_length: 12
v_call: TRBV7-2
cdr3_aa: CASSAGPWQLFF
cdr3_nt: TGTGCCAGCAGCGCGGGGCCCTGGCAGCTGTTTTTT

clone_size: NA
j_call: TRBJ2-4
d_call: NA
cdr3_length: 15
v_call: TRBV5-1
cdr3_aa: CASSFASEGGNIQYF
cdr3_nt: TGCGCCAGCAGCTTTGCCTCCGAAGGAGGAAACATTCAGTACTTC

clone_size: NA
j_call: TRBJ2-3
d_call: NA
cdr3_length: 13
v_call: TRBV6-1
cdr3_aa: CASSVSQSDTQYF
cdr3_nt: TGTGCCAGCAGTGTTTCTCAATCGGATACGCAGTATTTT

clone_size: NA
j_call: TRBJ1-2
d_call: NA
cdr3_length: 15
v_call: TRBV28
cdr3_aa: CASSSPSGVKSGYTF
cdr3_nt: TGTGCCAGCAGTTCCCCGTCCGGGGTTAAGAGTGGCTACACCTTC

clone_size: NA
j_call: TRBJ1-5
d_call: NA
cdr3_length: 14
v_call: TRBV12-5
cdr3_aa: CASGLGGSGQPQHF
cdr3_nt: TGTGCTAGTGGTTTAGGGGGTAGCGGACAGCCCCAGCATTTT

clone_size: NA
j_call: TRBJ1-6
d_call: TRBD1
cdr3_length: 15
v_call: TRBV5-1
cdr3_aa: CASSLKQGNGSPLHF
cdr3_nt: TGCGCCAGCAGCTTGAAACAGGGGAATGGTTCACCCCTCCACTTT